Below are 21 T cell receptor beta chains sequenced from a single sample in a study of CD8 T cells in ankylosing spondylitis. TCRdb ran MiXCR on the 5' RACE reads and lists one entry per CDR3 protein. This sample has around 120,000 distinct CDR3 sequences, with 9.3% found just once. Sequencing was carried out using blood, either unsorted or a sorted T cell fraction (not recorded which). The receptors originated from a male donor with ankylosing spondylitis or in good health (not recorded which).

This clonotype has at least ten counts. V and J are TRBV19 and TRBJ2-2; tentative D call: TRBD2 (5 bases). The germline gives CDR1 LNHDA, CDR2 SQIVND (reference sequence). V was pared by 6 bases and J by 2 bases, with 10 bases between. This CDR3 is 14 amino acids long. The CDR3 region has the DNA TGTGCCAGTAGCCCCGGGATTAACACCGGGGAGCTGTTTTTT. This sequence encodes CASSPGINTGELFF.

Of note for this clonotype: Possible read error: a much larger clone is one base away. The conserved closing phenylalanine or tryptophan is absent in this CDR3, likely reflecting a read error. V and J are TRBV4-2 and TRBJ2-5; D uncertain. Per the germline V gene, CDR1 is LGHNA and CDR2 is YNFKEQ. This CDR3 region has 13 residues. V lost 0 bases and J lost 10, with 12 bases in between. The CDR3 is CASSQEFGHLQYL. The CDR3 DNA reads as TGTGCCAGCAGCCAAGAATTCGGCCATCTCCAGTACCTC.

This clonotype was observed a few times. V and J are TRBV15 and TRBJ2-2, with 9 bases that match TRBD2. The V segment lost 5 bases and the J segment 4 bases; nucleotides outside the gene matches: 5. CDR1 is LNHNV, CDR2 YYDKDF, per germline (reference sequence). The length of the CDR3 is 15 residues. DNA for the CDR3: TGTGCCACCAGCCTACTAGCGGGCCTCACCGGGGAGCTGTTTTTT. Translated: CATSLLAGLTGELFF.

This clonotype was seen ten or more times. The rearrangement links TRBV5-1 to TRBJ2-3, with D possibly being TRBD1 or TRBD2 (5 bases each). Germline V gene sequence: CDR1 SGHRS, CDR2 YFSETQ. The CDR3 is made up of 15 amino acids. V lost 2 bases, J lost 4 bases, and 14 bases lay in between. Here the CDR3 reads CASSFVGEDSDTQYF. In DNA, the CDR3 is TGCGCCAGCAGCTTCGTGGGGGAAGATTCAGATACGCAGTATTTT.

This clonotype was counted ten times or more. The rearrangement joins TRBV5-1 to TRBJ2-2; D unresolved. Germline CDR1 is SGHRS and CDR2 is YFSETQ. This CDR3 region has 13 residues. V lost 2 bases to trimming and J lost 6 bases, with 8 bases between them. CDR3 in amino acids: CASSFLGSGELFF. CDR3 coding DNA: TGCGCCAGCAGCTTCCTAGGTTCCGGGGAGCTGTTTTTT.

This sequence joins TRBV27 and TRBJ1-1, with a tentative D call TRBD1 (5 bases). The CDR3 loop spans 13 amino acids. The V gene's germline CDR1 is MNHEY and CDR2 SMNVEV (reference sequence). V lost 7 bases to trimming and J lost 4 bases, with 13 bases between them. In DNA, the CDR3 is TGTGCCAGCACCCAGGGAGTTGGCACTGAAGCTTTCTTT. Translating it yields CASTQGVGTEAFF.

The sample holds many counts of this clonotype. The CDR3 is CASSFSSDTYEQYF. DNA for the CDR3: TGTGCCAGCAGTTTTTCGTCCGACACCTACGAGCAGTACTTC. V usage is TRBV12-3 or TRBV12-4 and J usage is TRBJ2-7; the D is unclear. The CDR3 spans 14 residues. The V gene lost 3 bases and the J gene lost 2 bases, with 11 bases spanning the gap.

This clonotype was counted ten times or more. The rearrangement uses TRBV20-1 and TRBJ2-2, with D perhaps matching TRBD1 (6 bases). In germline, CDR1 is DFQATT, CDR2 SNEGSKA (reference sequence). V lost 2 bases, J lost 3 bases, and 16 bases lay in between. This CDR3 spans 16 amino acids. This CDR3 reads CSARKTNGQYTGELFF. In DNA, the CDR3 is TGCAGTGCTAGAAAAACGAATGGACAGTACACCGGGGAGCTGTTTTTT.

The sample holds many counts of this clonotype. V gene TRBV7-2 combines with J gene TRBJ2-3, with 8 bases fitting TRBD2. V dropped 5 bases and J dropped 4; count of bases not matched to a gene: 11. Germline values: CDR1 SGHTA, CDR2 FQGNSA. The CDR3 has 16 residues. For the CDR3, the DNA is TGTGCCAGCAGCCCCCGACTAAGCGGGAGTGCAGATACGCAGTATTTT. Amino acid sequence: CASSPRLSGSADTQYF.

At least ten counts were recorded for this clonotype. The chain is built from TRBV4-2 and TRBJ2-7; 15 nucleotides line up with TRBD2. Germline trimming cut 4 bases from V and 4 bases from J; bases unmatched to any gene: 2. The germline V gene encodes CDR1 LGHNA and CDR2 YNFKEQ. The CDR3 loop spans 15 amino acids. The CDR3, as DNA: TGTGCCAGCAGCCCCGGACTAGCGGGAGGGTACGAGCAGTACTTC. Translated: CASSPGLAGGYEQYF.

This clonotype has a count of ten or more. CDR3 nucleotide sequence: TGTGCCAGCAACCATGTAGCGGGAGACACAGATACGCAGTATTTT. Translated, it gives CASNHVAGDTDTQYF. This chain connects TRBV9 to TRBJ2-3, with 9 bases that match TRBD2. The germline V gene encodes CDR1 SGDLS and CDR2 YYNGEE. Trimming took 6 bases from V and 2 from J; bases not matched to a gene: 7. The CDR3 loop spans 15 amino acids.

Ten or more counts support this clonotype. The chain recombines TRBV20-1 with TRBJ2-3; D is perhaps TRBD2 (6 bases). Germline loops: CDR1 DFQATT, CDR2 SNEGSKA (reference sequence). The CDR3 runs to 13 residues. V lost 3 bases and J 5 bases, leaving 12 bases between the germline ends. DNA for the CDR3: TGCAGTGCTAGCGGGAGCTTAGAAGATACGCAGTATTTT. Its protein is CSASGSLEDTQYF.

This chain connects TRBV7-9 to TRBJ2-7; D is perhaps TRBD1 (6 bases). Germline values: CDR1 SEHNR, CDR2 FQNEAQ (reference sequence). The length of the CDR3 is 14 residues. Trimming shortened V by 7 bases and J by 3 bases, and 16 bases separated the two germline ends. CDR3 nucleotides: TGTGCCAGCACCTCACAGGGTCCTGACTACGAGCAGTACTTC. Translation gives CASTSQGPDYEQYF.

This clonotype was picked up many times. The CDR3 loop reads CASSYRGQGQPQHF. DNA of the CDR3: TGTGCCAGCAGTTACAGGGGGCAAGGTCAGCCCCAGCATTTT. The genes are TRBV27 and TRBJ1-5, with TRBD1 identical over 9 bases. The V gene end was trimmed by 4 bases and the J gene end by 6 bases; junction bases not matched to a gene: 4. CDR1 and CDR2 (germline): MNHEY, SMNVEV (reference sequence). The CDR3 runs 14 residues.

This clonotype has ten or more counts. The V call is TRBV20-1, the J call TRBJ2-2; D is uncertain. This CDR3 has 17 residues. Germline loops: CDR1 DFQATT, CDR2 SNEGSKA (reference sequence). Between the trimmed V and J ends, which lost 5 bases and 2 bases, there was a span of 21 bases. The CDR3 region has the DNA TGCAGTGCTGCCACTCAAAGGATCACCCGTAACACCGGGGAGCTGTTTTTT. The encoded protein is CSAATQRITRNTGELFF.

Comment on this clonotype: A much larger clone lies a single base off, so this may be a read error. This chain links TRBV3-1 with TRBJ2-5; D gene unclear. The germline gives CDR1 LGHDT, CDR2 YNNKEL (reference sequence). The length of the CDR3 is 13 residues. The V end was cut by 3 bases, the J end by 4 bases, with 9 bases between. The CDR3 here is CASSHRTTETQYF. CDR3 nucleotide sequence: TGTGCCAGCAGCCACCGTACGACAGAGACCCAGTACTTC.

This clonotype showed up many times. One end of the junction varies from germline; a read error may be responsible. V is TRBV20-1 and J is TRBJ2-3; the D gene is possibly TRBD2 (6 bases). Germline V gene sequence: CDR1 DFQATT, CDR2 SNEGSKA (reference sequence). This CDR3 contains 13 residues. The CDR3 coding sequence is TGCAGTCCGCGGGACCGAACCACAGATACTCAGTATTTT. It is translated as CSPRDRTTDTQYF.

Only a few counts were recorded for this clonotype. Germline and junction disagree at one end, which may indicate a read error. CDR3 sequence (DNA): TGCGCCAGCAGCCCGACCGCCTCCTCTGGGGCCAACGGCCTGACTTTC. It specifies CASSPTASSGANGLTF. The genes are TRBV5-1 and TRBJ2-6, with TRBD1 as a possible D gene (5 bases). Germline values: CDR1 SGHRS, CDR2 YFSETQ. The CDR3 covers 16 residues.

This clonotype was counted at least ten times. This chain joins TRBV12-3 or TRBV12-4 and TRBJ2-1, with 7 bases matching TRBD2. With 3 bases clipped from V and 6 bases from J, the junction kept 8 bases outside the gene matches. This CDR3 region has 15 residues. The CDR3 loop is CASSLIAGVGNEQFF. CDR3 nucleotides: TGTGCCAGCAGTTTGATCGCGGGAGTGGGCAATGAGCAGTTCTTC.

This clonotype was counted between two and nine times. The chain is built from TRBV15 and TRBJ2-7; 11 bases align to TRBD2. V was clipped by 3 bases and J by 3 bases; unmatched bases: 4. The CDR3 contains 15 residues. Germline lookup yields CDR1 LNHNV and CDR2 YYDKDF (reference sequence). DNA of the CDR3: TGTGCCACCAGCAGGCTGGGACTAGCGGACTACGAGCAGTACTTC. Protein: CATSRLGLADYEQYF.

For this clonotype: This sequence may be a read error, since a much larger clone differs from it by one base. V usage is TRBV20-1 and J usage is TRBJ2-5; D is undetermined. CDR3 length equals 13 residues. The germline V gene encodes CDR1 DFQATT and CDR2 SNEGSKA (reference sequence). Here the CDR3 reads CGAIPDYQETQYF. CDR3 coding DNA: TGCGGTGCCATCCCGGATTACCAAGAGACCCAGTACTTC.